This record looks at one T cell receptor beta chain sequence and its context. The data originate from a study of T cells in Graves' hyperthyroidism and ophthalmopathy. The CDR3 spans 14 residues. Germline V gene sequence: CDR1 SEHNR, CDR2 FQNEAQ (reference sequence). V lost 5 bases to trimming and J lost 7 bases, with 14 bases between them. There were TCR beta CDR3 regions amplified from RNA transcripts. The HTBI primer set drove a first-round RT-PCR of the TCR CDR3. MiXCR was run by TCRdb on the multiplex PCR reads, yielding one entry per CDR3 protein. The sample holds some 580,000 distinct CDR3 sequences, about a sixth seen once.

The receptor's source is a woman between 40 and 50 years old with Graves' ophthalmopathy. This chain joins TRBV7-9 and TRBJ1-4; weak D call: TRBD1 (5 bases). The sequencing sample was made of blood. CDR3 sequence (DNA): TGTGCCAGCAGCCCGGACACTGGGGTTGAAAAACTGTTTTTT. Protein product: CASSPDTGVEKLFF.